The sequence of this TCR beta chain was determined in a study of T cell responses to AZD1222 COVID-19 vaccine. The table came from immunoSEQ multiplex PCR; TCRdb's copy has only in-frame clones and leaves some out. The sample records about 100,000 clones, roughly 92% being singletons. Broader study findings: All repertoire sampling was performed exclusively after the peak T cell response. Reportedly, close to half of spike-specific TCRs are directed against unmutated variant regions.

Details on this clone: Its antigen is as yet unknown.

CDR3 length equals 14 residues. V shed 4 bases and J shed 6 bases, with 16 bases lying between them. In germline, CDR1 is SNHLY, CDR2 FYNNEI. Pooling of second doses given at about 4 or about 12 weeks was done. This material consisted of peripheral blood, taken 28 days after the second AZD1222 dose. The receptor's source is an adult who received the AZD1222 COVID-19 vaccine. The chain couples TRBV2 to TRBJ2-7; a possible D gene is TRBD2 (6 bases). The CDR3 DNA reads TGTGCCAGCAGTGGCCTTAGCGGATGGATCGAGCAGTACTTC. It specifies CASSGLSGWIEQYF.